This T cell receptor beta chain was identified during a study of cytomegalovirus exposure and HLA in healthy donors. Study conclusions and caveats: The study recorded 164 TCR beta chains that were cytomegalovirus-associated. That first-cohort TCR clusters tended to co-occur in the 90 to 150 validation repertoires was found in a later analysis. Confirmation in vitro established that three CMV-associated chains were specific for CMV antigens.

The donors were in the roughly 110-subject validation cohort, distinct from the 666-subject first cohort. In the case of this clone: Its cognate antigen is unknown.

Only in-frame clones appear in the TCRdb table, and some are missing; sequencing was by immunoSEQ multiplex PCR. This table holds about 190,000 clones, about 83% found once. CDR1 is SGHVS, CDR2 FQNEAQ, per germline. The CDR3 has 15 residues. Trimming at V came to 3 bases and at J to 5 bases, leaving 9 bases not matched to a gene. This clonotype was obtained from a woman aged 18-30 years in good health and CMV-seronegative. The sequenced material came from PBMCs. This rearrangement joins TRBV7-8 to TRBJ1-2; 7 nucleotides match TRBD1. CDR3 bases: TGTGCCAGCAGCTTGGGAATACAGGGGAATTATGGCTACACCTTC. It yields the protein CASSLGIQGNYGYTF.